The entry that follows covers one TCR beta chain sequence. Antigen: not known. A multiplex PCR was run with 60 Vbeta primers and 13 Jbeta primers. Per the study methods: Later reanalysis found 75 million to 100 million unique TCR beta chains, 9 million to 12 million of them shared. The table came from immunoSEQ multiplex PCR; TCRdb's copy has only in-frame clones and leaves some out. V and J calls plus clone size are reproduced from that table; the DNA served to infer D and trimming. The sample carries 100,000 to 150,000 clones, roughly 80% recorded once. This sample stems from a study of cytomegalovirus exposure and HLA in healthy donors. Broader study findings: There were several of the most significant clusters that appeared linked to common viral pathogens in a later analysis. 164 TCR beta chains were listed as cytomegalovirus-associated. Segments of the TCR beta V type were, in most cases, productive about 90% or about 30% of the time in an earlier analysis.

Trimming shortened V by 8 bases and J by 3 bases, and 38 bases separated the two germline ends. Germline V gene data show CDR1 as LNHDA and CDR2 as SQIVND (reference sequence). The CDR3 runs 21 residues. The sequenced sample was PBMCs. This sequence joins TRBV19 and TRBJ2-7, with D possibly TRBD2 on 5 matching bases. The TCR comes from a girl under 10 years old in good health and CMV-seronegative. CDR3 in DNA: TGTGCCAGTTCCCACGACCTTTCTACCGCGGGTCCTTTAGGTCCTGACTACGAGCAGTACTTC. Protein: CASSHDLSTAGPLGPDYEQYF.